The rows below give T cell receptor beta chains drawn from one sample of a study of blood T cell repertoires in COVID-19. Libraries were prepared by immunoSEQ multiplex PCR; TCRdb keeps only in-frame clonotypes and omits some of them. The sample includes some 190,000 clones, roughly 82% of them seen just once. Sequencing was done on a sample of PBMCs or T cells enriched from blood (not recorded which). Receptors originate from a man aged 40-49 years with acute COVID-19. CDR3s leave out the opening cysteine and the closing phenylalanine or tryptophan. Each record gives: V gene, D gene, CDR3 protein. The D gene is left open where the match is weak.

TRBV30,.,AWTSLTSSDTQY
TRBV28,.,ASTTTTPVGFNYGYT
TRBV16,.,ASSPNLQGGQPQH
TRBV7-9,TRBD1,ASSPWTGLGNQPQH
TRBV7-9,TRBD2,ASSAHTSGRFYEQY
TRBV28,TRBD1,ASSLARGPYEQY
TRBV19,.,ATSLGRTDTQY
TRBV6-1,TRBD1,ASSEAMTGITEAF
TRBV13,.,ASSLRTGSNRNTEAF
TRBV19,.,ASSAILTRAAHNEQF
TRBV7-3,TRBD1,ASSFLKDRVEQPQH
TRBV19,.,ASRLSSGSSYEQY
TRBV7-8,.,ASSPLGAPLGEQY
TRBV3-1/TRBV3-2,.,ASSQRGEETQY
TRBV28,.,ASSFSGGTLPPVQPQH
TRBV27,.,ASTSNGGRVYEQY
TRBV24-1,.,ATSEGAETQY
TRBV9,TRBD2,ASSVAPGGYNEQF
TRBV30,TRBD2,AWRGLASTDTQY
TRBV2,TRBD2,ASTSGTSGRVTAGELF
TRBV24-1,TRBD2,ATSDLSGRGEQF
TRBV7-2,TRBD1,ASSPRTGQPQH
TRBV5-6,.,ASSLAANYGYT
TRBV7-8,.,ASSFRESGNTIY
TRBV7-2,.,ASSFALQGREQY
TRBV4-3,TRBD2,ASSQDVTSGRERELF
TRBV7-8,.,ASSSSRGGTDTQY
TRBV24-1,TRBD2,ATSDLQLAGGLVAYEQY
TRBV19,.,ASSVSLGYT
TRBV7-9,.,ASSMGGAGQPQH
TRBV18,.,ASSIEQGVLSGELF
TRBV27,.,ASTRTAGTEAF
TRBV6-5,.,ASLTWQGKGEQY
TRBV2,TRBD1,ASIPDRDEQY
TRBV9,.,ASSASGSSYNEQF
TRBV7-2,.,ASSKRPHGVGETQY
TRBV6-5,TRBD1,ASRVGTGDMQY